Listed below are T cell receptor beta chains from one sample, sequenced in a study of cytomegalovirus exposure and HLA in healthy donors. Profiling relied on immunoSEQ multiplex PCR, and the TCRdb table lists in-frame clones only, not all of them. The sample has more than 200,000 clones, and its top ten clones hold roughly 0.98%. Specimen: PBMCs. These receptor sequences come from a woman aged 25 to 39 in good health and CMV-seropositive. Each CDR3 is given with its conserved first and last residue. D genes are given only for firm matches.

V gene	D gene	J gene	CDR3 protein	CDR3 DNA
TRBV29-1	-	TRBJ2-7	CSVVVTSSEQYF	TGCAGCGTCGTAGTAACCTCTAGCGAGCAGTACTTC
TRBV2	TRBD2	TRBJ2-7	CASSESEAGAVYGQYF	TGTGCCAGCAGTGAATCCGAAGCGGGAGCGGTTTACGGGCAGTACTTC
TRBV5-1	TRBD2	TRBJ2-7	CASSHGPLAGANPYEQYF	TGCGCCAGCAGCCACGGACCTCTAGCGGGAGCGAATCCCTACGAGCAGTACTTC
TRBV19	-	TRBJ1-2	CASRIPGNYGYTF	TGTGCCAGTAGGATTCCGGGAAACTATGGCTACACCTTC
TRBV5-4	-	TRBJ1-1	CASSLALGAANTEAFF	TGTGCCAGCAGCTTGGCCCTTGGGGCAGCGAACACTGAAGCTTTCTTT
TRBV28	TRBD1	TRBJ2-7	CASSIDRGFYEQYF	TGTGCCAGCAGTATCGACAGGGGTTTCTACGAGCAGTACTTC
TRBV6-5	-	TRBJ1-5	CATSTGSGQPQHF	TGTGCCACCTCGACTGGATCCGGTCAGCCCCAGCATTTT
TRBV7-8	-	TRBJ2-7	CASSPFQGSSYEQYF	TGTGCCAGCAGCCCGTTCCAGGGCAGCTCCTACGAGCAGTACTTC
TRBV5-4	-	TRBJ2-3	CASSSQRFPDTQYF	TGTGCCAGCAGCTCGCAGCGATTCCCAGATACGCAGTATTTT
TRBV5-1	-	TRBJ1-5	CASSLNAGGYGNQPQHF	TGCGCCAGCAGCTTGAATGCCGGGGGATATGGCAATCAGCCCCAGCATTTT
TRBV10-3	-	TRBJ1-2	CAISESQGYGYTF	TGTGCCATCAGTGAGTCACAGGGCTATGGCTACACCTTC
TRBV4-3	TRBD2	TRBJ2-1	CASSQLSGGLAESNEQFF	TGCGCCAGCAGCCAATTGTCAGGGGGACTAGCGGAAAGTAATGAGCAGTTCTTC
TRBV29-1	-	TRBJ2-2	CSVRPGVTGELFF	TGCAGCGTCCGACCAGGGGTAACCGGGGAGCTGTTTTTT
TRBV6-5	TRBD1	TRBJ2-7	CASSFPGQGYEQYF	TGTGCCAGCAGTTTCCCGGGACAGGGCTACGAGCAGTACTTC
TRBV2	-	TRBJ1-3	CASREGTSGNTIYF	TGTGCCAGCAGGGAGGGGACCTCTGGAAACACCATATATTTT
TRBV27	TRBD2	TRBJ2-7	CASSSLAGTTYEQYF	TGTGCCAGCAGTTCACTAGCGGGGACGACCTACGAGCAGTACTTC
TRBV27	-	TRBJ1-2	CASSQGIRVNYGYTF	TGTGCCAGCAGTCAGGGGATACGTGTTAACTATGGCTACACCTTC
TRBV9	TRBD1	TRBJ2-7	CASSPSRGLTYEQYF	TGTGCCAGCAGCCCCAGCAGGGGGCTGACCTACGAGCAGTACTTC
TRBV14	TRBD2	TRBJ2-3	CASSPQLAGMTDTQYF	TGTGCCAGCAGCCCACAACTAGCGGGAATGACAGATACGCAGTATTTT
TRBV6-1	TRBD1	TRBJ1-5	CASSQDRGGQPQHF	TGTGCCAGCAGCCAGGACAGGGGAGGACAGCCCCAGCATTTT